The subject of this entry is one T cell receptor (beta chain). This clonotype was detected only a few times. What this receptor recognizes is not known. Base qualities are missing; no much larger clone stands one base away. The sample's time point label, in plain terms: newly diagnosed GD, antithyroid drugs for less than 3 months. RNA was extracted from PBMCs in TRIzol for both TCR sequencing and RNA sequencing. Graves' disease was diagnosed according to American Thyroid Association guidelines. Recruitment of patients was carried out at an endocrinology department in Xi'an, China. Each patient gave approximately 9 milliliters of peripheral blood, collected in an EDTA anticoagulant tube. Ficoll Paque Plus density gradient separation was used to isolate PBMCs, and no additional T cell sorting was done. An Agilent 2100 Bioanalyzer and agarose gel were used to check RNA quality, while a NanoDrop 2000 measured RNA concentration.

Receptor libraries were prepared by multiplex PCR. TCRdb shows the sequencer as Illumina HiSeq 4000. To build TCR beta libraries, CDR3 regions were amplified by Arm-PCR using iRepertoire HTBI primers. PCR products were gel purified before sequencing. Processing in the source paper ran as follows. Across samples, approximately 68 TRBV and 14 TRBJ segments were identified and used for gene usage analysis of CDR3 amino acid clonotypes. COPE and FqMerger were used to merge the filtered high-quality paired reads into contigs. BLAST was used to align contigs to the IMGT TRBV, TRBD and TRBJ reference genes, and CDR3 was defined following IMGT. Any clonotype with a frequency above 0.1% was counted as a highly expanded clone. Shannon entropy served as the measure of repertoire diversity, while the Gini coefficient captured V-J evenness. Clonotypes shared by more than one individual were considered public. TCRdb passed the public sequencing reads through fastp at Q25 and MiXCR, retaining productive beta sequences. Each entry merges the rows of one CDR3 protein and shows their most common DNA and genes. The authors' filters were not applied to this entry. The sample has about 450,000 distinct CDR3 sequences on record, 16% of them singletons. The ten largest clones take up about 10% of the sample.

The data were taken from a study of regulatory T cells in long-lasting Graves disease (dated by TCRdb to the early 2020s). With respect to the entire study: Antithyroid drugs had been taken for less than 3 months by newly diagnosed Graves' disease patients. A total of around 35 samples underwent TCR sequencing: about 13 from persistent and 20 from newly diagnosed Graves' disease patients. The study was registered as a clinical trial and conducted in China. Patients with persistent Graves' disease were compared with patients with newly diagnosed Graves' disease using TCR sequencing and RNA sequencing of peripheral blood. The paper as a whole reports these results and caveats: Sequencing and analysis were limited to the TCR beta chain. Peripheral blood alone was examined, since thyroid tissue, which constituted the primary lesion, could not be accessed. Persistent disease showed preferential use of TRBV28, TRBJ1-2 and TRBJ2-5, whereas newly diagnosed disease favored TRBV20-1 and TRBJ2-1. As a limitation, the authors acknowledged that the small sample size may reduce accuracy. More public clonotypes were shared among persistent patients (under 3,000) than among newly diagnosed patients (966). Lower TCR Shannon entropy and fewer highly expanded clones were observed in persistent Graves' disease patients than in newly diagnosed patients, which suggested clonal expansion.

V loses 1 base at its end and J loses 4 bases; junction bases beyond the gene matches: 9. Inclusive of the bounding cysteine and phenylalanine, the CDR3 is 18 residues long. Only the CDR3 part of the read is kept: 54 bases, read in frame from the first base. The germline V gene (reference sequence) specifies SEHNR as CDR1 and FQNEAQ as CDR2. The same sample was also used in a study of T cells in Graves' hyperthyroidism and ophthalmopathy. Taken from the second paper: Stable Graves' hyperthyroidism was defined as no progression to ophthalmopathy during 18 months of follow-up. The hyperthyroidism patients were between 18 and 65 years old and newly diagnosed, with a disease duration of less than 2 months. Any patient with an uncontrolled infection, another autoimmune disease, pregnancy or lactation was excluded. Diagnoses were based on clinical symptoms, serum thyroxine and TRAb, thyroid ultrasound and orbital computed tomography. For the first round of RT-PCR on the TCR CDR3, the HTBI primer set was used together with the Qiagen OneStep RT-PCR kit. Blood samples also contained most of the expanded thyroid clonotypes (frequency above 0.001), which suggests that blood repertoires may reflect thyroid immune responses. A model built on a 13 V-J signature distinguished ophthalmopathy from stable hyperthyroidism, reaching roughly 88% sensitivity and 81% to 83% specificity in cross-validation and 80%/75% in testing. During validation, the model predicted progression to ophthalmopathy a median of about 6.5 months ahead of onset, with roughly 65% sensitivity and 72% to 80% specificity. A discovery cohort of fewer than 110 patients, approximately 45 with Graves' ophthalmopathy and more than 55 with stable Graves' hyperthyroidism, was used to find distinguishing TCR V-J signatures. Prospective prediction of ophthalmopathy was tested in an independent validation cohort of about 19 hyperthyroidism patients and 17 patients who later progressed to ophthalmopathy. The 100 or so discovery patients were divided at random into training and test sets in a 7:3 ratio. In addition, the study compared T-cell repertoires in thyroid tissue and in blood from about six Graves' hyperthyroidism patients. After blood sampling, hyperthyroidism patients were treated with methimazole at a starting dose of 30 mg daily, and ophthalmopathy patients were treated with high-dose intravenous methylprednisolone. Libraries were constructed in a second round of multiplex PCR, after which size selection and purification were performed. The libraries were sequenced on an Illumina HiSeq2000 using paired-end 100 bp reads. SOAPnuke was used to process the raw data, with reads discarded if the reads contained adapters or uncalled bases, had a mean Phred below 15, or lacked an exact constant-primer or identifier match. COPE v1.2.5 was used to merge the high-quality paired reads, and each unique nucleotide sequence was defined as a clonotype. Clonotypes were aligned to IMGT TRBV, TRBD and TRBJ reference segments using MiTCR v1.1. The analysis was restricted to V-J combinations with a frequency above 0.0001, which together covered roughly 99% of the repertoires. The TCS score was defined as the ratio of F50 (clonal expansion) to E x V (chaos), calculated using BLOSUM62-based TCRdist between CDR3 peptides within each V-J. Welch's t-statistics and random forest reduced roughly 540 V-J features to about 13, which were used in a naive Bayes classifier (R e1071). No statistical method was used to fix the sample size in advance, and group allocation was not hidden from the investigators. TCR Vbeta CDR3 sequencing of 120 to 150 peripheral blood samples (43 ophthalmopathy, 75 to 85 hyperthyroidism and approximately 17 progressor patients) is reported in the paper.

The chain employs TRBV7-9 and TRBJ2-2; the junction holds 10 bases that match TRBD1. The material was peripheral blood mononuclear cells (PBMCs), obtained at new diagnosis, from a patient treated with antithyroid drugs. The clonotype originates from a woman aged 25 to 45 with Graves disease. Donor details come from another sample of the same person, matched by shared clones. The sequence in DNA is TGTGCCAGCAGCTTAGACGCCCGCAGGACAGGGGGCACCGGGGAGCTGTTTTTT. Its protein reads: CASSLDARRTGGTGELFF.